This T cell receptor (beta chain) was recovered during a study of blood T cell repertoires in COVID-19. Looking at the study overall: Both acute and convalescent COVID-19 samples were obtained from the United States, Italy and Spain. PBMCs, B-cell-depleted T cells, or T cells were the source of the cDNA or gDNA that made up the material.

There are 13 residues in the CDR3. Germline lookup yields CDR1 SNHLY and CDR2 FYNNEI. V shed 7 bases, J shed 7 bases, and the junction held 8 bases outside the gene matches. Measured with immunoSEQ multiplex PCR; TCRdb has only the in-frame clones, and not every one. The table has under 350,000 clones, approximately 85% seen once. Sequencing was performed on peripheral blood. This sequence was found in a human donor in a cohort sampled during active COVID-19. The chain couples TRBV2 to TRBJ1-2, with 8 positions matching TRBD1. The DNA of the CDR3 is TGTGCCAGCAACCGCCAGGGGGCGCTTGGCTACACCTTC. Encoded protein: CASNRQGALGYTF.